The sequence of this TCR beta chain was determined in a study of T cells after yellow fever vaccination (dated by TCRdb to between 2018 and 2020). With respect to the entire study: The SMART-Seq v4 Ultra Low Input RNA kit was used to prepare libraries from fractions with low cell numbers. To follow T-cell clones before and after both primary and booster YFV17D yellow fever vaccination, bulk TCR alpha and beta repertoires underwent longitudinal sequencing. Two healthy male donors, one aged 18 to 30 and one aged 30 to 40 years, were included in the cohort. Blood samples were taken at several timepoints before and after primary and secondary immunization, and bulk PBMC replicates and cell subsets were isolated. General findings and caveats noted by the study authors: A small fraction of clonotypes appeared in both the CD4 and CD8 compartments, likely as a result of convergent recombination. Because the study included only a couple of donors, the extent to which the findings can be generalized is limited. After the booster, most of the clones that had expanded following primary vaccination were detected again (almost 98% of CD4 and around nine tenths of CD8), which suggests that memory was broadly maintained. The secondary T-cell response was weaker than the primary response but faster, peaking on day 5 instead of day 15. Computational filtering was required because FACS-sorted repertoires could contain abundant contaminating clonotypes from the bulk population.

TCR cDNA was synthesized by 5'RACE template switching, through which a universal primer site and unique molecular identifiers were introduced. cDNA synthesis was primed from both the TCR alpha and TCR beta constant segments. Libraries were amplified in two PCR steps, with sample barcodes and sequencing adapters added in the second step. Sequencing of the libraries was done on either Illumina HiSeq 2500 (2x100 bp) or NovaSeq (2x150 bp). The original pipeline was this. MIGEC was used to demultiplex reads and collapse the reads into UMI consensus sequences, and MiXCR was used for V(D)J alignment. Vaccine-responding clonotypes were identified with edgeR using replicate PBMC samples, with FDR below 0.01 and a log2 fold change above 5 up to day 15 being required. Bulk clonotypes were assigned CD4 or CD8 identity according to which sequenced CD4 or CD8 repertoire held them at higher abundance. The public reads were reprocessed in TCRdb via fastp at Q25 and MiXCR, keeping in-frame beta chains. Rows with one shared CDR3 protein collapse into an entry with the most common genes and DNA. Clone size and V and J calls follow TCRdb, not the original study. Counted in this sample were 300,000 to 350,000 distinct CDR3 sequences; roughly 8.4% of them appeared once. Clones ranked in the top ten supply 17% of the sample.

In regard to this clonotype: There is no known antigen for this receptor. No quality values exist for individual bases; no much larger clone is one base distant.

Explained via the paper, the treatment or condition label denotes: live attenuated yellow fever vaccine strain. Two biological replicates of bulk PBMCs were collected at each blood-draw timepoint. PBMCs were isolated from peripheral blood using a standard Ficoll-Paque protocol. RNA was extracted with TriZol from bulk PBMCs, CD4 and CD8 fractions, and dextramer-positive and dextramer-negative fractions. In the germline V gene, CDR1 corresponds to SGDLS and CDR2 to YYNGEE. V is pruned by 4 bases and J by 5 bases, leaving 14 bases of the junction without a gene match. The CDR3, from cysteine to phenylalanine, totals 18 residues. Only the CDR3 DNA is retained, 54 bases long and in frame from the first base.

Sequenced material: PBMCs, taken roughly 47 days after the first yellow fever vaccination. The receptor was isolated from a man aged 18-30 years who received the YFV17D yellow fever vaccine. The rearranged chain carries TRBV9 and TRBJ2-2; 10 bases in between match TRBD2. The CDR3 corresponds to CASSPRQILAGVTGELFF. The nucleotide sequence is given as TGTGCCAGCAGCCCCCGTCAAATCCTAGCGGGGGTTACCGGGGAGCTGTTTTTT.